These 30 T cell receptor beta chains were all obtained from the same sample, sequenced in a study of blood T cell repertoires in COVID-19. This table comes from immunoSEQ multiplex PCR, and its TCRdb copy is limited to in-frame clones, with some not included. The sample has some 300,000 clones; 70% to 90% are singletons. The specimen was PBMCs or T cells enriched from blood (not recorded which). These receptors all stem from a woman younger than 45 who had recovered from COVID-19.

The chain uses TRBV10-2 and TRBJ2-7, with D possibly being TRBD1 (6 bases). Trimming removed 6 bases at V and 3 bases at J, with 12 bases between. Germline V lookup: CDR1 WSHSY, CDR2 SAAADI. The CDR3 contains 13 residues. The CDR3 bases are TGCGCCAGCAGATCAACAGGGCGCTACGAGCAGTACTTC. It translates to CASRSTGRYEQYF.

V is TRBV9 and J is TRBJ2-7; 11 bases match TRBD1. Germline CDR1 is SGDLS and CDR2 is YYNGEE. The CDR3 extends over 15 amino acids. V lost 2 bases to trimming and J lost 2 bases; unmatched junction nucleotides: 3. Here the CDR3 reads CASSVGQGAAYEQYF. The CDR3 DNA reads as TGTGCCAGCAGCGTTGGACAGGGGGCTGCCTACGAGCAGTACTTC. The full variable domain, in which reference TRBV9 and TRBJ2-7 provide the parts outside the CDR3, is DSGVTQTPKHLITATGQRVTLRCSPRSGDLSVYWYQQSLDQGLQFLIQYYNGEERAKGNILERFSAQQFPDLHSELNLSSLELGDSALYFCASSVGQGAAYEQYFGPGTRLTVT.

V usage is TRBV7-9 and J usage is TRBJ1-5; D not certain. This CDR3 comprises 13 residues. Germline values: CDR1 SEHNR, CDR2 FQNEAQ (reference sequence). V was shortened by 5 bases and J by 9 bases, with 14 bases between the two germline ends. CDR3 in amino acids: CASSLDSIRPQHF. CDR3 DNA sequence: TGTGCCAGCAGCCTCGATAGCATCCGGCCCCAGCATTTT.

The chain couples TRBV5-6 to TRBJ2-2; D is possibly TRBD2 (6 bases). Germline CDR1 and CDR2: SGHDT and YYEEEE. Trimming took 4 bases from V and 5 from J, leaving 15 bases between them. CDR3 length: 15 amino acids. This CDR3 is CASSIPGTLTGELFF. CDR3 DNA: TGTGCCAGCAGCATCCCCGGGACTTTGACCGGGGAGCTGTTTTTT.

CDR3 nucleotide sequence: TGCGCCAGCAGCTTGGAGGCCGCGGTATCGGGGGCACCCCTCCACTTT. This encodes CASSLEAAVSGAPLHF. The rearrangement uses TRBV5-1 and TRBJ1-6, with D possibly TRBD1 on 5 matching bases. V lost 0 bases and J lost 11, with 18 bases in between. Germline-derived CDR1 and CDR2 are SGHRS and YFSETQ. The CDR3 loop spans 16 amino acids.

This clone appeared a single time. This chain uses TRBV7-8 with TRBJ1-1; D perhaps matches TRBD1 (5 bases). V was shortened by 5 bases and J by 2 bases, with 12 bases between the two germline ends. The CDR3 sequence is 14 residues long. The germline V gene encodes CDR1 SGHVS and CDR2 FQNEAQ. The CDR3 nucleotides read TGTGCCAGCAGCACACAGGAGACCAACACTGAAGCTTTCTTT. Translating it yields CASSTQETNTEAFF.

This clone was seen at least ten times. This chain connects TRBV7-2 to TRBJ1-2; 7 positions agree with TRBD1. Germline V lookup: CDR1 SGHTA, CDR2 FQGNSA. The length of the CDR3 is 16 residues. The trim removed 5 bases at V and 10 bases at J, leaving 19 bases unmatched. This CDR3 reads CASSPTGRDGGQNYTF. The CDR3 DNA sequence: TGTGCCAGCAGCCCCACCGGTCGTGATGGGGGACAGAACTACACCTTC.

For the CDR3, the DNA is TGTGCGAGCGGAGCGCATAGCACAGATACGCAGTATTTT. Translation gives CASGAHSTDTQYF. J is TRBJ2-3 and V is TRBV5-4; a weak D match, TRBD2 (5 bases). This CDR3 region has 13 residues. Germline CDR1 and CDR2: SGHNT and YYREEE (reference sequence).

The CDR3 DNA follows: TGTGCCAGCAGCCCAGGGACAGGGGCAGATACGCAGTATTTT. Its protein is CASSPGTGADTQYF. The rearrangement uses TRBV7-9 and TRBJ2-3, with TRBD1 identical over 10 bases. After removal of 5 bases from V and 4 bases from J, the junction contained 3 bases not matched to a gene. Germline CDR1 reads SEHNR; CDR2 reads FQNEAQ (reference sequence). The CDR3 has 14 residues.

This chain uses TRBV6-5 with TRBJ2-1, with D perhaps matching TRBD2 (6 bases). Trimming left V 6 bases short and J 4 bases short, with 16 bases between. Germline V gene data show CDR1 as MNHEY and CDR2 as SVGAGI. The CDR3 is made up of 15 amino acids. The CDR3 sequence is CASRTPGLIYNEQFF. The CDR3 bases are TGTGCCAGCAGGACACCGGGACTCATTTACAATGAGCAGTTCTTC.

The chain is built from TRBV10-3 and TRBJ2-7, with D perhaps TRBD1 (5 bases). Per the germline V gene, CDR1 is ENHRY and CDR2 is SYGVKD. This CDR3 spans 12 amino acids. V lost 4 bases, J lost 4 bases, and 8 bases lay in between. CDR3 protein: CAISGDSYEQYF. CDR3 coding DNA: TGTGCCATCAGTGGCGACAGTTACGAGCAGTACTTC.

The chain joins TRBV14 to TRBJ2-5, with D possibly TRBD2 on 5 matching bases. Deletions cut 1 base from V and 6 bases from J, with 15 bases between. Germline V gene data show CDR1 as SGHDN and CDR2 as FVKESK. The CDR3 spans 15 residues. CDR3 residues: CASSQVFGKDQTQYF. The CDR3 nucleotides are TGTGCCAGCAGCCAAGTATTCGGGAAGGACCAGACCCAGTACTTC.

On this clone: Other nucleotide sequences in the sample specify the same CDR3. This chain links TRBV5-1 with TRBJ2-5; 11 nucleotides match TRBD2. The CDR3 runs to 16 residues. V gave up 0 bases and J gave up 1 base; unmatched junction bases: 2. Per germline, CDR1 SGHRS and CDR2 YFSETQ. CDR3 sequence (DNA): TGCGCCAGCAGCTTGGCCCTAGCGGGAGGCCAAGAGACCCAGTACTTC. It translates to CASSLALAGGQETQYF.

The chain couples TRBV3-1 (or the pseudogene TRBV3-2) to TRBJ1-2, with 7 positions matching TRBD1. The CDR3 extends over 17 amino acids. Per the germline V gene, CDR1 is LGHDT and CDR2 is YNNKEL (reference sequence). Trimming removed 5 bases from V and 2 bases from J; junction bases left unmatched: 14. This CDR3 is CASSSDPTGSFNYGYTF. In DNA, the CDR3 is TGTGCCAGCAGCTCCGATCCGACAGGGTCCTTCAACTATGGCTACACCTTC.

In this sample, this clone turned up once. The chain carries TRBV19 and TRBJ2-7, with TRBD1 matching over 8 bases. V gave up 4 bases and J gave up 5 bases; unmatched junction bases: 7. CDR3 length equals 14 residues. Germline values: CDR1 LNHDA, CDR2 SQIVND (reference sequence). The CDR3 nucleotides are TGTGCCAGTAGTACGGACAGGGTCCCTAACGAGCAGTACTTC. It yields the protein CASSTDRVPNEQYF.

The rearrangement uses TRBV9 and TRBJ2-1; 10 nucleotides agree with TRBD1. The CDR3 has 13 residues. CDR1 is SGDLS, CDR2 YYNGEE, per germline. V shed 2 bases, J shed 10 bases, and the junction held 3 bases outside the gene matches. CDR3 bases: TGTGCCAGCAGCGTTGGGGACAGGGGAGAGCAGTTCTTC. Encoded protein: CASSVGDRGEQFF.

This clone was counted once. This chain connects TRBV7-2 to TRBJ2-7; 12 positions agree with TRBD2. V shed 2 bases, J shed 4 bases, and the junction held 0 bases outside the gene matches. Per germline, CDR1 SGHTA and CDR2 FQGNSA. This CDR3 contains 14 residues. The CDR3 sequence is CASSLTSGGYEQYF. The CDR3 DNA reads TGTGCCAGCAGCTTAACTAGCGGGGGGTACGAGCAGTACTTC.

This clone was recorded only once. J is TRBJ2-1 and V is TRBV6-5; no firm D call. The CDR3 loop spans 11 amino acids. V was cut by 5 bases and J by 8 bases, with 7 bases left in between. The V gene's germline CDR1 is MNHEY and CDR2 SVGAGI. CDR3 in DNA: TGTGCCAGCAGTATGGGCCATGAGCAGTTCTTC. Translating it yields CASSMGHEQFF.

This chain links TRBV30 with TRBJ2-5; 8 nucleotides agree with TRBD1. Germline V gene data show CDR1 as GTSNPN and CDR2 as SVGIG (reference sequence). The junction had 4 bases not matched to a gene; V was cut back by 2 bases and J by 5 bases. This CDR3 spans 13 amino acids. In DNA form, the CDR3 reads TGTGCCTGGAGTCCGGACAGGGAGGAGACCCAGTACTTC. Amino acids: CAWSPDREETQYF. Together with reference TRBV30 and TRBJ2-5, the CDR3 gives the full variable domain: SQTIHQWPATLVQPVGSPLSLECTVEGTSNPNLYWYRQAAGRGLQLLFYSVGIGQISSEVPQNLSASRPQDRQFILSSKKLLLSDSGFYLCAWSPDREETQYFGPGTRLLVL.

This chain uses TRBV5-1 with TRBJ1-1; 9 bases match TRBD1. This CDR3 spans 13 amino acids. With 4 bases clipped from V and 10 bases from J, the junction kept 8 bases outside the gene matches. Germline CDR1 and CDR2: SGHRS and YFSETQ. The CDR3 DNA reads as TGCGCCAGCAGCCCGGGACAGGGTATGGGAGCTTTCTTT. Translated, it gives CASSPGQGMGAFF.

V usage is TRBV29-1 and J usage is TRBJ2-7; TRBD2 matches at 7 bases. The CDR3 spans 12 residues. Germline V gene lookup returns CDR1 SQVTM and CDR2 ANQGSEA. Trimming at V came to 6 bases and at J to 6 bases, leaving 8 bases not matched to a gene. The CDR3 sequence is CSVLRASGEQYF. The CDR3 DNA reads as TGCAGCGTCCTTAGGGCTAGCGGCGAGCAGTACTTC.

The chain has TRBV6-2 or TRBV6-3 and TRBJ2-7, with 9 positions matching TRBD1. The V segment lost 2 bases and the J segment 6 bases; nucleotides outside the gene matches: 5. The CDR3 extends over 14 amino acids. Germline CDR1 and CDR2: MNHEY and SVGEGT. The CDR3: CASSYMGQGGEQYF. In nucleotides, the CDR3 is TGTGCCAGCAGTTACATGGGACAGGGAGGCGAGCAGTACTTC.

This clone was seen more than once but under ten times. The chain employs TRBV5-1 and TRBJ2-7; perhaps TRBD2 as D (6 bases). The CDR3 runs 15 residues. The V end lost 0 bases, the J end lost 5 bases, and 15 bases lay between the germline ends. Germline V gives CDR1 SGHRS, CDR2 YFSETQ. The CDR3 loop is CASSLAPTGGDEQYF. CDR3 coding DNA: TGCGCCAGCAGCTTGGCCCCGACCGGAGGGGACGAGCAGTACTTC. Using reference TRBV5-1 and TRBJ2-7 for the parts outside the CDR3, the full variable domain is KAGVTQTPRYLIKTRGQQVTLSCSPISGHRSVSWYQQTPGQGLQFLFEYFSETQRNKGNFPGRFSGRQFSNSRSEMNVSTLELGDSALYLCASSLAPTGGDEQYFGPGTRLTVT.

As for this clone: The same CDR3 can be traced to other DNA sequences in this sample. The chain joins TRBV5-1 to TRBJ1-5; D perhaps matches TRBD1 (5 bases). The CDR3 runs 15 residues. From germline, CDR1 is SGHRS and CDR2 YFSETQ. Trimming took off 0 bases at V and 2 bases at J, with 9 bases between the two ends. The CDR3 sequence: CASSLAGGGNQPQHF. The CDR3 DNA reads TGCGCCAGCAGCTTGGCCGGGGGGGGCAATCAGCCCCAGCATTTT.

This chain links TRBV14 with TRBJ1-1; maybe TRBD1 (5 bases). Germline V gene lookup returns CDR1 SGHDN and CDR2 FVKESK. The CDR3 extends over 15 amino acids. V was shortened by 1 base and J by 2 bases, with 11 bases between the two germline ends. CDR3 DNA sequence: TGTGCCAGCAGCCAAGGGCACGGGGGAAACACTGAAGCTTTCTTT. Its translation: CASSQGHGGNTEAFF.

This clone was counted a single time. The chain couples TRBV11-1 to TRBJ2-3, with 9 bases identical to TRBD1. The CDR3 totals 16 residues. Germline CDR1 is SGHAT and CDR2 is FQDESV (reference sequence). The J segment lost 2 bases and the V segment lost 5 bases, leaving 8 bases of the junction unmatched. The CDR3 nucleotides are TGTGCCAGCAGCCTCTACCGGGACAGGGTCACAGATACGCAGTATTTT. Amino acids: CASSLYRDRVTDTQYF. Drawing the rest from reference TRBV11-1 and TRBJ2-3, the complete variable domain is EAEVAQSPRYKITEKSQAVAFWCDPISGHATLYWYRQILGQGPELLVQFQDESVVDDSQLPKDRFSAERLKGVDSTLKIQPAELGDSAMYLCASSLYRDRVTDTQYFGPGTRLTVL.

The chain uses TRBV24-1 and TRBJ2-5, with 9 bases that match TRBD1. V trimming: 5 bases; J trimming: 4 bases; junction bases outside the gene matches: 10. The CDR3 is 16 amino acids. The V gene's germline CDR1 is KGHDR and CDR2 SFDVKD. This CDR3 reads CATSGTGQGWRETQYF. CDR3 DNA sequence: TGTGCCACCAGTGGAACGGGACAGGGCTGGCGAGAGACCCAGTACTTC.

The genes are TRBV7-3 and TRBJ2-1; 12 bases agree with TRBD2. With V trimmed by 5 bases and J by 0 bases, 14 bases remained unmatched. This CDR3 region has 20 residues. Germline V lookup: CDR1 SGHTA, CDR2 FQGTGA. CDR3 sequence reads: CASSPRTSGAYTVSYNEQFF. Here the CDR3 DNA reads TGTGCCAGCAGCCCCCGGACTAGCGGGGCCTACACGGTCTCCTACAATGAGCAGTTCTTC.

This rearrangement joins TRBV28 to TRBJ1-2; a possible D gene is TRBD1 (5 bases). Trimming took 3 bases from V and 6 from J, leaving 17 bases between them. This CDR3 region has 15 residues. CDR1 MDHEN and CDR2 SYDVKM come from the germline V gene. CDR3 in DNA: TGTGCCAGCAGTTTTGGGGGGTCTAGCTCCCATGGCTACACCTTC. Protein sequence: CASSFGGSSSHGYTF.

J is TRBJ2-5 and V is TRBV5-4; D is perhaps TRBD1 (5 bases). The V end was cut by 5 bases, the J end by 3 bases, with 11 bases between. CDR1 and CDR2 (germline): SGHNT, YYREEE (reference sequence). The CDR3 is made up of 13 amino acids. The CDR3 sequence is CASSLIREETQYF. As DNA, the CDR3 is TGTGCCAGCAGTTTGATCAGGGAAGAGACCCAGTACTTC. Variable domain in full (rest from reference TRBV5-4 and TRBJ2-5): ETGVTQSPTHLIKTRGQQVTLRCSSQSGHNTVSWYQQALGQGPQFIFQYYREEENGRGNFPPRFSGLQFPNYSSELNVNALELDDSALYLCASSLIREETQYFGPGTRLLVL.